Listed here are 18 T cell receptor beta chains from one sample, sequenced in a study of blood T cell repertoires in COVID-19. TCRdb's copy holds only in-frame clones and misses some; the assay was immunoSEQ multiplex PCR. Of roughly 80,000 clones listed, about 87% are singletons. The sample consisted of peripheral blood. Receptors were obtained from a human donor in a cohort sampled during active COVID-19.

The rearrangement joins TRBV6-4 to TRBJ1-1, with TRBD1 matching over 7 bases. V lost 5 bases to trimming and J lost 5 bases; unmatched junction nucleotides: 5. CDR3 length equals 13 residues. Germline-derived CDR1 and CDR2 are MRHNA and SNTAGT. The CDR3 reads CASSLNRGTEAFF. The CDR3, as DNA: TGTGCCAGCAGTTTGAACAGGGGTACTGAAGCTTTCTTT.

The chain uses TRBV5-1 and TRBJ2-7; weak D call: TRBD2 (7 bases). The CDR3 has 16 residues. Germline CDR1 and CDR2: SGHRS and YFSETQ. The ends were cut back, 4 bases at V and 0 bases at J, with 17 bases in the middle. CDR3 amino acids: CASSTEGGTTSYEQYF. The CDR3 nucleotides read TGCGCCAGCAGCACGGAGGGGGGGACCACCTCCTACGAGCAGTACTTC.

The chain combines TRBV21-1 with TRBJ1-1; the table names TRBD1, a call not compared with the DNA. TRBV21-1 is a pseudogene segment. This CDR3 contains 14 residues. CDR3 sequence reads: CASSKPDRNTEAFF. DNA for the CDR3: TGTGCCAGCAGCAAACCGGACAGGAACACTGAAGCTTTCTTT.

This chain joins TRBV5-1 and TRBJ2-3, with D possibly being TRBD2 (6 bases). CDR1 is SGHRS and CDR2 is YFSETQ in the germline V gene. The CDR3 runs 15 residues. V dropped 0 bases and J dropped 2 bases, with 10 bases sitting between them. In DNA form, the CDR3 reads TGCGCCAGCAGCTTGGTACGGGGGTACACAGATACGCAGTATTTT. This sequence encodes CASSLVRGYTDTQYF.

CDR3: CASSLSRSNQPQHF. As DNA, the CDR3 is TGTGCCAGCAGTTTATCGAGGAGCAATCAGCCCCAGCATTTT. The chain links TRBV27 to TRBJ1-5; no clear D gene. The CDR3 loop spans 14 amino acids. The V gene's germline CDR1 is MNHEY and CDR2 SMNVEV (reference sequence). The V end lost 0 bases, the J end lost 1 base, and 4 bases lay between the germline ends.

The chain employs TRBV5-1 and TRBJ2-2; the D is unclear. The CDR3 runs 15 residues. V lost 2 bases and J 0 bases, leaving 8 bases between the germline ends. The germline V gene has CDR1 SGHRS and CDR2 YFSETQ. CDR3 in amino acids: CASSFQAPNTGELFF. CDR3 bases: TGCGCCAGCAGCTTCCAAGCGCCGAACACCGGGGAGCTGTTTTTT. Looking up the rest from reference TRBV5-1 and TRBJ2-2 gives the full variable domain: KAGVTQTPRYLIKTRGQQVTLSCSPISGHRSVSWYQQTPGQGLQFLFEYFSETQRNKGNFPGRFSGRQFSNSRSEMNVSTLELGDSALYLCASSFQAPNTGELFFGEGSRLTVL.

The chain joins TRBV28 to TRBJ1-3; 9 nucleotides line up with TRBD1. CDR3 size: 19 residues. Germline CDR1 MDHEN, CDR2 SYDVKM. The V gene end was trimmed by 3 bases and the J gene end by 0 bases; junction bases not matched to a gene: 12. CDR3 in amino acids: CASSFGRQQGAFSGNTIYF. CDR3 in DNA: TGTGCCAGCAGTTTTGGGAGACAACAGGGGGCCTTCTCTGGAAACACCATATATTTT. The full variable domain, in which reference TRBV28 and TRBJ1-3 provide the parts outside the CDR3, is DVKVTQSSRYLVKRTGEKVFLECVQDMDHENMFWYRQDPGLGLRLIYFSYDVKMKEKGDIPEGYSVSREKKERFSLILESASTNQTSMYLCASSFGRQQGAFSGNTIYFGEGSWLTVV.

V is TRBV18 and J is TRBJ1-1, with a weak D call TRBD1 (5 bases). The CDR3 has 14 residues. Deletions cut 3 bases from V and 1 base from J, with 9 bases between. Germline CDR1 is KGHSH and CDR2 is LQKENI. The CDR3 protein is CASSPQGQNTEAFF. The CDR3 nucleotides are TGTGCCAGCTCACCCCAAGGACAGAACACTGAAGCTTTCTTT.

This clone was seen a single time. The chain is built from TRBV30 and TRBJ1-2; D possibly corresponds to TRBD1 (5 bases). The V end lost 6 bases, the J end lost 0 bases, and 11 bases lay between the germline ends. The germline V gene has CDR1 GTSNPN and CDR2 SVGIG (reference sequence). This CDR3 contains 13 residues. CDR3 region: CACDSRSNYGYTF. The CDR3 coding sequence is TGTGCCTGTGACAGTAGATCTAACTATGGCTACACCTTC.

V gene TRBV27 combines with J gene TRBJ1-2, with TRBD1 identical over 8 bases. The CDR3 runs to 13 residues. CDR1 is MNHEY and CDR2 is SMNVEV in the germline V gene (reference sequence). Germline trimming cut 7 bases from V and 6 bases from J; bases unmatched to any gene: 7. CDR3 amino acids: CASKSTGVDGYTF. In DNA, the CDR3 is TGTGCCAGCAAATCGACAGGGGTCGATGGCTACACCTTC.

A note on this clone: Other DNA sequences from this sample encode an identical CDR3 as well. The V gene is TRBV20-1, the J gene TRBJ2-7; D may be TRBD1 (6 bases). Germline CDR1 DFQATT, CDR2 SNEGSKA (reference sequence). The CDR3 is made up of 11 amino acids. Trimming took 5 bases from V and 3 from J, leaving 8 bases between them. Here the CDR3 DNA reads TGCAGTGCTGGACAGAGCTACGAGCAGTACTTC. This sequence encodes CSAGQSYEQYF.

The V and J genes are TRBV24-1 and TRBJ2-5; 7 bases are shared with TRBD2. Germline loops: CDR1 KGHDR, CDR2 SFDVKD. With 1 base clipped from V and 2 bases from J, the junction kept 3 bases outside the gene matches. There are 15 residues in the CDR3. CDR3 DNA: TGTGCCACCAGTGATTTCCCGGGGGGACAAGAGACCCAGTACTTC. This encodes CATSDFPGGQETQYF.

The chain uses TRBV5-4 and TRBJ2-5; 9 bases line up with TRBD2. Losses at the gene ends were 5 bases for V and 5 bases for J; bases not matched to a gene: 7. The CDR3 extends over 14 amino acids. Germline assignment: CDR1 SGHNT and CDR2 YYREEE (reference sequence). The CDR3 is CASSTPSGTETQYF. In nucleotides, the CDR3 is TGTGCCAGCAGTACACCTAGCGGGACTGAGACCCAGTACTTC.

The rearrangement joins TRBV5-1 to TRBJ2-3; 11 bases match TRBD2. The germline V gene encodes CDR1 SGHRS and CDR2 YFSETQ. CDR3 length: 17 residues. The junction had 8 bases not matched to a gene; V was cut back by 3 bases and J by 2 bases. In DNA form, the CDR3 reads TGCGCCAGCAGCTACGTAGCGGGAGGGCGAAACACAGATACGCAGTATTTT. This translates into CASSYVAGGRNTDTQYF.

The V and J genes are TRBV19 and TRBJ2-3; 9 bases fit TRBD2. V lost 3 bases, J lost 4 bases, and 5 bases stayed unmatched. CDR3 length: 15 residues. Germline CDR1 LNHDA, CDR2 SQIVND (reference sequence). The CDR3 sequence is CASSIAGGRADTQYF. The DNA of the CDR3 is TGTGCCAGTAGTATTGCGGGAGGGCGCGCAGATACGCAGTATTTT.

This CDR3 is CASSEWEQGAANEKLFF. CDR3 DNA sequence: TGCGCCAGCAGTGAATGGGAACAGGGGGCAGCTAATGAAAAACTGTTTTTT. V usage is TRBV10-1 and J usage is TRBJ1-4, with 9 bases aligning to TRBD1. Per germline, CDR1 WNHNN and CDR2 SYGVQD (reference sequence). Trimming removed 3 bases from V and 3 bases from J; junction bases left unmatched: 8. The CDR3 consists of 17 residues.

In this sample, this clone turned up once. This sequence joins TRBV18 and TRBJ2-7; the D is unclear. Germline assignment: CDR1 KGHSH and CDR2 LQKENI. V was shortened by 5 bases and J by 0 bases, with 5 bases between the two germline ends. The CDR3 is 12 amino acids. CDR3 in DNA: TGTGCCAGCTCATCTAGCTCCTACGAGCAGTACTTC. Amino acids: CASSSSSYEQYF.

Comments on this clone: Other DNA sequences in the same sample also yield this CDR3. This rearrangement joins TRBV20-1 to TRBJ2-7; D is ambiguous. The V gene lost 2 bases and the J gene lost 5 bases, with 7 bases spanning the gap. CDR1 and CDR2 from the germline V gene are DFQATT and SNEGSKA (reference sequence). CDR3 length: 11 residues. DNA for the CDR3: TGCAGTGCTAGATCTGGGCACGAGCAGTACTTC. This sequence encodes CSARSGHEQYF.